This is a list of T cell receptor beta chains from one sample in a study of T cells after posttransplantation cyclophosphamide. Assay used: immunoSEQ multiplex PCR; TCRdb lists only in-frame clones, some missing. The sample consists of around 43,000 clones, 92% of them appearing once. The material sequenced was PBMCs. The receptors here all came from a woman aged 50 to 65 in good health and a related stem cell transplant donor. The conserved cysteine and the conserved F or W are not part of the CDR3 here.

CDR3aa: ASTPRGYIGELF
v_gene: TRBV19
j_gene: TRBJ2-2

CDR3aa: ASSVTLGGIAETQY
v_gene: TRBV9
j_gene: TRBJ2-5

CDR3aa: ASSPGREETQY
v_gene: TRBV2
j_gene: TRBJ2-5

CDR3aa: ASSIDTSGGDSYNEQF
v_gene: TRBV19
j_gene: TRBJ2-1

CDR3aa: ASSIGTGNYEQY
v_gene: TRBV19
j_gene: TRBJ2-7

CDR3aa: AISESIERGGTDTQY
v_gene: TRBV10-3
j_gene: TRBJ2-3

CDR3aa: ASSQGAQGNSNQPQH
v_gene: TRBV4-1
j_gene: TRBJ1-5

CDR3aa: ASSLEQGATEAF
v_gene: TRBV5-4
j_gene: TRBJ1-1

CDR3aa: ASSRGGQGGPDTQY
v_gene: TRBV27
j_gene: TRBJ2-3

CDR3aa: ASSLTGGTGANVLT
v_gene: TRBV7-6
j_gene: TRBJ2-6

CDR3aa: ASRTGLPAGEQY
v_gene: TRBV6-5
j_gene: TRBJ2-7

CDR3aa: ASTKGREGTEAF
v_gene: TRBV6-1
j_gene: TRBJ1-1

CDR3aa: ASSFPGGADTQY
v_gene: TRBV7-3
j_gene: TRBJ2-3

CDR3aa: ASSIPAGKNIQY
v_gene: TRBV19
j_gene: TRBJ2-4

CDR3aa: ASSAPSGTGLLTNYGYT
v_gene: TRBV6-1
j_gene: TRBJ1-2

CDR3aa: ASSLGQPYEQY
v_gene: TRBV27
j_gene: TRBJ2-7

CDR3aa: ASRAQGYEQY
v_gene: TRBV28
j_gene: TRBJ2-7

CDR3aa: ASSLNRGNTEAF
v_gene: TRBV7-4
j_gene: TRBJ1-1

CDR3aa: ASSSTGQKASPLH
v_gene: TRBV6-5
j_gene: TRBJ1-6

CDR3aa: ASTRRGGIDSPLH
v_gene: TRBV19
j_gene: TRBJ1-6

CDR3aa: ASRWDIGSGANVLT
v_gene: TRBV19
j_gene: TRBJ2-6

CDR3aa: ASRQGAAGELF
v_gene: TRBV10-2
j_gene: TRBJ2-2

CDR3aa: ASRPGQGNTEAF
v_gene: TRBV6-1
j_gene: TRBJ1-1

CDR3aa: ASSLAAGGLYNEQF
v_gene: TRBV11-3
j_gene: TRBJ2-1

CDR3aa: ASSPGQGGGNTIY
v_gene: TRBV27
j_gene: TRBJ1-3

CDR3aa: ASSLGTDTNEKLF
v_gene: TRBV5-1
j_gene: TRBJ1-4

CDR3aa: ASSFGTGGTEAF
v_gene: TRBV7-3
j_gene: TRBJ1-1

CDR3aa: ASSISGSYGYT
v_gene: TRBV5-4
j_gene: TRBJ1-2

CDR3aa: ASSSRTASSGANVLT
v_gene: TRBV19
j_gene: TRBJ2-6

CDR3aa: SVATESSYNEQF
v_gene: TRBV29-1
j_gene: TRBJ2-1

CDR3aa: SVGDRGRDTQY
v_gene: TRBV29-1
j_gene: TRBJ2-3

CDR3aa: ASSYTARSGNTIY
v_gene: TRBV6-5
j_gene: TRBJ1-3

CDR3aa: ASSLGLAGYEQY
v_gene: TRBV11-3
j_gene: TRBJ2-7

CDR3aa: ASSNSRQGAMRNTEAF
v_gene: TRBV7-8
j_gene: TRBJ1-1

CDR3aa: ASSRRRGGYYEQY
v_gene: TRBV19
j_gene: TRBJ2-7

CDR3aa: ASSEGSTLSPLH
v_gene: TRBV6-4
j_gene: TRBJ1-6

CDR3aa: ASSATVNTEAF
v_gene: TRBV9
j_gene: TRBJ1-1

CDR3aa: ASSLGRGVGYT
v_gene: TRBV7-2
j_gene: TRBJ1-2

CDR3aa: ASSFDKRGRAGQETQY
v_gene: TRBV5-1
j_gene: TRBJ2-5

CDR3aa: ASSASPNIHEQY
v_gene: TRBV7-6
j_gene: .